The source of this T cell receptor (beta chain) is a study of CD8 T cells in Susac syndrome. Trimming shortened V by 3 bases and J by 0 bases, and 9 bases separated the two germline ends. Germline CDR1 SNHLY, CDR2 FYNNEI. CDR3 size: 15 residues. RNA totalling about 0.45 to 1 ug underwent reverse transcription with random hexamers. Via MiXCR, TCRdb re-called the immunoSEQ multiplex PCR reads, giving one row per CDR3 protein. The sample records 190,000 or so distinct CDR3 sequences, 90% to 95% being singletons. Sample: CD4+ T cells from PBMCs. The TCR comes from a human donor with multiple sclerosis. The V and J genes are TRBV2 and TRBJ1-5; a possible D gene is TRBD1 (5 bases). In DNA form, the CDR3 reads TGTGCCAGCAGTGACAGGGCTCATAGCAATCAGCCCCAGCATTTT. It yields the protein CASSDRAHSNQPQHF.